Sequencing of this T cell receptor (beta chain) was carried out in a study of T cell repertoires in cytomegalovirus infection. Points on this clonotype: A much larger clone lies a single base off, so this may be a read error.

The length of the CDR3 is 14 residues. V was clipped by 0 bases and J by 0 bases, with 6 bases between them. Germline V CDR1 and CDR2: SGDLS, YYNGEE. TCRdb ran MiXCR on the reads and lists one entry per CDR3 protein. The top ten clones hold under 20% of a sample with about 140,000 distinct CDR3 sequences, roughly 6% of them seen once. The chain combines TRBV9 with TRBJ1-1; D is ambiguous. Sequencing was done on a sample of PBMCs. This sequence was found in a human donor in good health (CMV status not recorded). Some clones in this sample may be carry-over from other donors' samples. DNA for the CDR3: TGTGCCAGCAGCGTAGGACCGGTGAACACTGAAGCTTTCTTT. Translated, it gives CASSVGPVNTEAFF.